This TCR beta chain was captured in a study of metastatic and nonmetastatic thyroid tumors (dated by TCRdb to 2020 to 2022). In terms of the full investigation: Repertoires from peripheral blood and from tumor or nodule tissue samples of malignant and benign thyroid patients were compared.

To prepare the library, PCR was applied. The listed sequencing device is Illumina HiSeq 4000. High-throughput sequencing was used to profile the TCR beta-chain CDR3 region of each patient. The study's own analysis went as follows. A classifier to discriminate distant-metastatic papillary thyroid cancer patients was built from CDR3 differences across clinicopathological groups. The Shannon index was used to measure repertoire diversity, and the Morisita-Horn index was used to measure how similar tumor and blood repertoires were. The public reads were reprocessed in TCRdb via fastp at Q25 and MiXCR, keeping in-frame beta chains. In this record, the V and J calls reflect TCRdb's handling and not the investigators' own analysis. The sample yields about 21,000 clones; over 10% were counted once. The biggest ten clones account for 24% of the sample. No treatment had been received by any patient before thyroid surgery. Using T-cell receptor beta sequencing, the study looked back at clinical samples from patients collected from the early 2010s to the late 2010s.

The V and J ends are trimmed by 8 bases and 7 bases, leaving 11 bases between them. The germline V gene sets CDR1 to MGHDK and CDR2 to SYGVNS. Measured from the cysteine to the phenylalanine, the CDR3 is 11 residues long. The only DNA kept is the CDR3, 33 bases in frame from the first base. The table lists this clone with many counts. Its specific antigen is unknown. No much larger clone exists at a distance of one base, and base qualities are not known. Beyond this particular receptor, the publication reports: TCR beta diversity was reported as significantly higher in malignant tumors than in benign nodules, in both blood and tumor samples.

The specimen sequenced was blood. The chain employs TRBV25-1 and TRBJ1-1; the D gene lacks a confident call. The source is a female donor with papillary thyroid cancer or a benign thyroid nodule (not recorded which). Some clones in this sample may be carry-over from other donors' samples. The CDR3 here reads CASLNGVEAFF. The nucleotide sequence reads TGTGCCAGCCTAAACGGGGTTGAAGCTTTCTTT.